The 16 T cell receptor beta chains below were found in one sample sequenced in a study of cytomegalovirus exposure and HLA in healthy donors. Vbeta (60) and Jbeta (13) primers were used in the PCR. This table comes from immunoSEQ multiplex PCR, and its TCRdb copy is limited to in-frame clones, with some not included. Found here are some 150,000 clones, less than 80% of them singletons; the top ten hold about 2%. Material: PBMCs. The receptors originated from a middle-aged man in good health and CMV-seronegative.

J is TRBJ2-1 and V is TRBV11-2; 13 nucleotides match TRBD2. CDR1 is SGHAT, CDR2 FQNNGV, per germline. The CDR3 loop spans 15 amino acids. The ends lost 5 bases at V and 13 bases at J; junction bases unmatched: 11. The CDR3 region is CASSPRTSGSFGQFF. The CDR3, as DNA: TGTGCCAGCAGCCCGCGGACTAGCGGGAGTTTTGGTCAGTTCTTC.

The V gene is TRBV4-1, the J gene TRBJ2-7, with D tentatively TRBD2 (5 bases). Trimming pared 0 bases from V and 0 bases from J, leaving 12 bases between. The CDR3 totals 16 residues. Germline V gene lookup returns CDR1 MGHRA and CDR2 YSYEKL. The CDR3 DNA is TGCGCCAGCAGCCAAGACCAGCGGTCGAGCTCCTACGAGCAGTACTTC. Its translation: CASSQDQRSSSYEQYF.

The count of this clone is one. The CDR3 nucleotides are TGTGCCTGGAGTGGCTCCTCGAGGAGCTCCTACGAGCAGTACTTC. Translating gives CAWSGSSRSSYEQYF. The chain carries TRBV30 and TRBJ2-7, with no clear D. The germline CDR1 and CDR2 sequences are GTSNPN and SVGIG (reference sequence). The CDR3 extends over 15 amino acids. Trimming removed 1 base at V and 0 bases at J, with 13 bases between.

The chain couples TRBV27 to TRBJ2-7; D not certain. V was clipped by 5 bases and J by 0 bases, with 5 bases between them. CDR3 size: 12 residues. Germline CDR1 reads MNHEY; CDR2 reads SMNVEV (reference sequence). The CDR3 DNA reads as TGTGCCAGCAGTCTCCCCTCCTACGAGCAGTACTTC. Protein product: CASSLPSYEQYF.

This clone was recorded once. V gene TRBV5-6 combines with J gene TRBJ2-5; 7 positions match TRBD1. CDR3 length: 15 amino acids. CDR1 and CDR2 from the germline V gene are SGHDT and YYEEEE. The V gene end was trimmed by 4 bases and the J gene end by 0 bases; junction bases not matched to a gene: 6. The CDR3 sequence: CASSPSDRNQETQYF. CDR3 bases: TGTGCCAGCAGCCCCTCGGACAGGAACCAAGAGACCCAGTACTTC.

The V call is TRBV6-1, the J call TRBJ1-1; 9 positions agree with TRBD1. Trimming removed 5 bases from V and 9 bases from J; junction bases left unmatched: 4. The CDR3 has 12 amino acids. Germline CDR1 is MNHNS and CDR2 is SASEGT. CDR3 protein: CASSRDRVKAFF. CDR3 sequence (DNA): TGTGCCAGCAGTCGGGACAGGGTAAAAGCTTTCTTT.

The rearrangement uses TRBV2 and TRBJ1-3, with a weak D call TRBD1 (5 bases). This CDR3 is 12 amino acids long. Per the germline V gene, CDR1 is SNHLY and CDR2 is FYNNEI. Trimming removed 6 bases at V and 4 bases at J, with 7 bases between. The CDR3 sequence is CASRGQGNTIYF. The CDR3 coding sequence is TGTGCCAGCAGGGGGCAAGGAAACACCATATATTTT.

The rearrangement uses TRBV18 and TRBJ2-2; D uncertain. Trimming removed 6 bases from V and 6 bases from J, with 17 bases in between. CDR1 is KGHSH, CDR2 LQKENI, per germline. The CDR3 runs 15 residues. CDR3 nucleotide sequence: TGTGCCAGCTCGCCCCAGGTGGTGGTGTCCGGGGAGCTGTTTTTT. Amino acid sequence: CASSPQVVVSGELFF.

This rearrangement joins TRBV7-2 to TRBJ2-7; tentative D call: TRBD2 (6 bases). Trimming shortened V by 0 bases and J by 1 base, and 7 bases separated the two germline ends. The CDR3 has 14 amino acids. CDR1 SGHTA and CDR2 FQGNSA come from the germline V gene. The CDR3 spells CASSLAGGSYEQYF. CDR3 coding DNA: TGTGCCAGCAGCTTAGCGGGAGGATCCTACGAGCAGTACTTC.

This chain links TRBV6-4 with TRBJ2-5, with a possible D match to TRBD2 (6 bases). CDR1 and CDR2 from the germline V gene are MRHNA and SNTAGT. The CDR3 has 15 residues. V was pared by 6 bases and J by 5 bases, with 19 bases between. CDR3 bases: TGTGCCAGCAGCGCGGGAATCTCCTTCCAGGAGACCCAGTACTTC. It is translated as CASSAGISFQETQYF.

Concerning this clone itself: One junction end disagrees with the germline gene, perhaps due to a read error. The rearrangement links TRBV7-9 to TRBJ2-4; perhaps TRBD1 as D (6 bases). The CDR3 has 14 amino acids. The germline V gene has CDR1 SEHNR and CDR2 FQNEAQ (reference sequence). The CDR3 reads CASSSGVAKNSQYF. In DNA, the CDR3 is TGTGCCAGCAGCTCAGGGGTAGCCAAAAACAGTCAGTACTTC.

The chain is built from TRBV18 and TRBJ2-7; weak D call: TRBD2 (6 bases). The V gene's germline CDR1 is KGHSH and CDR2 LQKENI. Trimming pared 2 bases from V and 3 bases from J, leaving 8 bases between. This CDR3 has 13 amino acids. This chain's CDR3 is CASSPGTFYEQYF. The CDR3 DNA is TGTGCCAGCTCACCAGGGACTTTCTACGAGCAGTACTTC.

The chain has TRBV6-1 and TRBJ2-6; the D gene is possibly TRBD2 (6 bases). The CDR3 covers 20 residues. Germline CDR1 is MNHNS and CDR2 is SASEGT. V lost 3 bases to trimming and J lost 0 bases, with 21 bases between them. Written as DNA, the CDR3 is TGTGCCAGCAGTGAGGTGACTAGACGGTTAAGTCACTCTGGGGCCAACGTCCTGACTTTC. It yields the protein CASSEVTRRLSHSGANVLTF.

J is TRBJ1-4 and V is TRBV28, with 7 bases lining up with TRBD1. Germline loops: CDR1 MDHEN, CDR2 SYDVKM. The CDR3 loop spans 15 amino acids. V shed 2 bases, J shed 7 bases, and the junction held 7 bases outside the gene matches. CDR3 sequence (DNA): TGTGCCAGCAGTTTAGGAGAGGGGGCGGGTGAAAAACTGTTTTTT. Protein product: CASSLGEGAGEKLFF.

This clone was observed a single time. The chain uses TRBV11-2 and TRBJ2-7, with D perhaps TRBD2 (7 bases). V was clipped by 1 base and J by 5 bases, with 12 bases between them. Germline V gene data show CDR1 as SGHAT and CDR2 as FQNNGV. The CDR3 has 14 amino acids. This CDR3 is CASSLARGRDEQYF. The CDR3, as DNA: TGTGCCAGCAGCTTAGCGCGGGGGCGCGACGAGCAGTACTTC.

J is TRBJ2-1 and V is TRBV7-6; 10 bases map to TRBD2. The CDR3 consists of 17 residues. Per the germline V gene, CDR1 is SGHVS and CDR2 is FNYEAQ. The J segment lost 4 bases and the V segment lost 1 base, leaving 7 bases of the junction unmatched. The CDR3 nucleotides are TGTGCCAGCAGCTTAGGGGCTAGCGGGAGAGGGTACAATGAGCAGTTCTTC. Its translation: CASSLGASGRGYNEQFF.